This passage covers 21 T cell receptor beta chains from one sample sequenced in a study of blood T cell repertoires in COVID-19 (dated by TCRdb to 2020 to 2021). Library preparation was by the immunoSEQ multiplex PCR assay. TCRdb took over this immuneACCESS table, retaining in-frame rearrangements with V and J assigned. Such tables are incomplete; in checked studies, under half of the missing clones stem from an unresolved V gene, and the remainder is unexplained. Counted in this sample were about 350,000 clones; about nine tenths of them appeared once. About 0.94% of the sample belongs to the ten largest clones. The sequenced material came from PBMCs or T cells enriched from blood (not recorded which). These receptors all stem from a young woman who had been exposed to COVID-19.

The chain carries TRBV5-4 and TRBJ2-7; 12 bases agree with TRBD2. The germline gives CDR1 SGHNT, CDR2 YYREEE (reference sequence). The CDR3 covers 16 residues. Germline trimming cut 0 bases from V and 4 bases from J; bases unmatched to any gene: 5. The CDR3 loop is CASSLGAGTSGYEQYF. CDR3 in DNA: TGTGCCAGCAGCTTGGGTGCTGGGACTAGCGGGTACGAGCAGTACTTC. Variable domain in full (rest from reference TRBV5-4 and TRBJ2-7): ETGVTQSPTHLIKTRGQQVTLRCSSQSGHNTVSWYQQALGQGPQFIFQYYREEENGRGNFPPRFSGLQFPNYSSELNVNALELDDSALYLCASSLGAGTSGYEQYFGPGTRLTVT.

The V and J genes are TRBV2 and TRBJ2-1; tentative D call: TRBD1 (6 bases). V shed 7 bases and J shed 0 bases, with 16 bases lying between them. The germline V gene encodes CDR1 SNHLY and CDR2 FYNNEI. The CDR3 has 16 amino acids. The CDR3 region has the DNA TGTGCCAGCAAGCGGAGCGGACAGAGCTCCTACAATGAGCAGTTCTTC. Amino acids: CASKRSGQSSYNEQFF.

This chain joins TRBV6-1 and TRBJ1-4, with D possibly matching TRBD1 (6 bases). Germline values: CDR1 MNHNS, CDR2 SASEGT. This CDR3 has 14 amino acids. Trimming left V 3 bases short and J 5 bases short, with 10 bases between. The CDR3 loop is CASSETGLNEKLFF. In DNA, the CDR3 is TGTGCCAGCAGTGAGACAGGATTAAATGAAAAACTGTTTTTT.

This chain's CDR3 is CASSEKRGSSYNEQFF. The CDR3 coding sequence is TGCGCCAGCAGTGAGAAGCGGGGATCCTCCTACAATGAGCAGTTCTTC. This chain uses TRBV10-1 with TRBJ2-1, with 7 bases fitting TRBD2. The CDR3 contains 16 residues. Unmatched junction bases numbered 4, after V lost 2 bases and J lost 0 bases. The germline CDR1 and CDR2 sequences are WNHNN and SYGVQD (reference sequence).

This sequence joins TRBV28 and TRBJ2-7; 7 positions match TRBD2. V gave up 6 bases and J gave up 5 bases; unmatched junction bases: 13. The CDR3 runs 15 residues. Germline loops: CDR1 MDHEN, CDR2 SYDVKM. The CDR3 DNA is TGTGCCAGCAGCCCCCCGGGGACGCGGGGGAACGAGCAGTACTTC. Amino acids: CASSPPGTRGNEQYF.

This chain connects TRBV27 to TRBJ2-2; TRBD1 matches at 9 bases. The germline gives CDR1 MNHEY, CDR2 SMNVEV (reference sequence). The trim removed 6 bases at V and 5 bases at J, leaving 10 bases unmatched. This CDR3 contains 16 residues. CDR3 residues: CASRPPNRGLTGELFF. CDR3 coding DNA: TGTGCCAGCAGACCTCCTAACAGGGGGCTGACCGGGGAGCTGTTTTTT.

As for this clone: The CDR3 does not end in the conserved phenylalanine or tryptophan, so this is likely a read error. The DNA is left out, because the CDR3 cannot be placed on it with certainty; the CDR3 is given as TCRdb lists it. The chain employs TRBV23-1 and TRBJ1-4; whether TRBD1, the table's D call, matches the DNA was not checked. TRBV23-1 is recorded as an ORF, its role being uncertain. Inclusive of both ends, the CDR3 amounts to 10 amino acids. The CDR3 sequence: CASSHCQGNK.

The V gene is TRBV28, the J gene TRBJ2-7; 12 bases line up with TRBD2. CDR1 is MDHEN, CDR2 SYDVKM, per germline. Trimming took 3 bases from V and 3 from J; bases not matched to a gene: 3. CDR3 length: 15 residues. CDR3 loop: CASSLASGRVYEQYF. In nucleotides, the CDR3 is TGTGCCAGCAGTTTGGCTAGCGGGAGGGTCTACGAGCAGTACTTC.

The rearrangement uses TRBV5-1 and TRBJ1-1; TRBD1 is a possible D gene (5 bases). Deletions cut 9 bases from V and 5 bases from J, with 17 bases between. Germline V gene data show CDR1 as SGHRS and CDR2 as YFSETQ. The CDR3 length is 13 residues. The CDR3 DNA reads TGCGCCACCCGATGGGGGGGTGATACTGAAGCTTTCTTT. This gives the protein CATRWGGDTEAFF.

J is TRBJ2-7 and V is TRBV27; 8 nucleotides line up with TRBD1. Germline V gene data show CDR1 as MNHEY and CDR2 as SMNVEV (reference sequence). V shed 2 bases and J 5 bases; nucleotides not matched to a gene: 5. This CDR3 contains 14 residues. Here the CDR3 reads CASSLGGQVHEQYF. The CDR3 DNA sequence: TGTGCCAGCAGTTTAGGGGGACAGGTACACGAGCAGTACTTC.

This chain joins TRBV5-1 and TRBJ2-7; perhaps TRBD1 as D (6 bases). The CDR3 runs 14 residues. Trimming took 4 bases from V and 2 from J, leaving 13 bases between them. From germline, CDR1 is SGHRS and CDR2 YFSETQ. In DNA, the CDR3 is TGCGCCAGCAGCGTTCAGGGGTCCACCTACGAGCAGTACTTC. Protein: CASSVQGSTYEQYF.

J is TRBJ1-1 and V is TRBV29-1, with 9 positions matching TRBD1. Germline V gene lookup returns CDR1 SQVTM and CDR2 ANQGSEA. This CDR3 is 11 amino acids long. V was clipped by 4 bases and J by 12 bases; unmatched bases: 6. The CDR3 is CSVASGQGTFF. CDR3 bases: TGCAGCGTTGCATCGGGACAGGGAACTTTCTTT.

This clone was seen once. CDR3 sequence: CASSEFPQDTYSGANVLTF. The CDR3 DNA reads as TGTGCCAGCAGTGAATTCCCCCAGGATACGTACTCTGGGGCCAACGTCCTGACTTTC. V usage is TRBV2 and J usage is TRBJ2-6; D is unresolved. The CDR3 runs 19 residues. Germline lookup yields CDR1 SNHLY and CDR2 FYNNEI. The V end was cut by 2 bases, the J end by 0 bases, with 17 bases between.

This chain connects TRBV28 to TRBJ2-2, with a tentative D call TRBD1 (5 bases). The CDR3 is 14 residues long. V was clipped by 5 bases and J by 4 bases, with 11 bases between them. Germline lookup yields CDR1 MDHEN and CDR2 SYDVKM. CDR3 DNA: TGTGCCAGCAGTCCGGCAGGGTCCACCGGGGAGCTGTTTTTT. Its translation is CASSPAGSTGELFF.

The chain employs TRBV7-2 and TRBJ2-1, with a weak D call TRBD2 (6 bases). The CDR3 has 14 residues. Germline CDR1 and CDR2: SGHTA and FQGNSA. V was clipped by 5 bases and J by 5 bases, with 13 bases between them. CDR3 in amino acids: CASSPWTTHNEQFF. CDR3 coding DNA: TGTGCCAGCAGCCCCTGGACTACCCACAATGAGCAGTTCTTC.

Regarding this clone: At the DNA level, this CDR3 is encoded by other sequences in the same sample as well. The V and J genes are TRBV5-8 and TRBJ2-4, with 8 bases lining up with TRBD1. This CDR3 contains 15 residues. The junction had 6 bases not matched to a gene; V was cut back by 0 bases and J by 7 bases. CDR1 and CDR2 (germline): SGHTS, YDEGEE. CDR3 region: CASSLGQGAGNIQYF. The CDR3 DNA sequence: TGTGCCAGCAGCTTGGGGCAGGGGGCTGGTAACATTCAGTACTTC.

The chain joins TRBV28 to TRBJ2-7; D is possibly TRBD2 (7 bases). V was pared by 2 bases and J by 3 bases, with 17 bases between. The germline V gene encodes CDR1 MDHEN and CDR2 SYDVKM. The CDR3 is 16 amino acids. CDR3 in DNA: TGTGCCAGCAGTTTACCCCCGGGGGGCAGGGACTACGAGCAGTACTTC. As protein: CASSLPPGGRDYEQYF.

The chain recombines TRBV18 with TRBJ1-4, with D perhaps matching TRBD1 (6 bases). CDR3 length: 15 residues. CDR1 and CDR2 from the germline V gene are KGHSH and LQKENI. V was pared by 4 bases and J by 1 base, with 10 bases between. DNA of the CDR3: TGTGCCAGCTCACTACTGGACAGAACTAATGAAAAACTGTTTTTT. Residues: CASSLLDRTNEKLFF.

The rearrangement uses TRBV18 and TRBJ2-5; the D gene is possibly TRBD1 (6 bases). The CDR3 has 15 amino acids. In germline, CDR1 is KGHSH, CDR2 LQKENI. With 5 bases removed from V and 2 bases from J, the gap between germline ends came to 15 bases. Written as DNA, the CDR3 is TGTGCCAGCTCAAGACAGGACAGCCATCAAGAGACCCAGTACTTC. Its translation is CASSRQDSHQETQYF.

This rearrangement joins TRBV12-3 or TRBV12-4 to TRBJ2-7, with 11 bases aligning to TRBD2. The ends lost 7 bases at V and 3 bases at J; junction bases unmatched: 2. CDR3 length equals 13 residues. The CDR3 spells CASTGTSGYEQYF. In nucleotides, the CDR3 is TGTGCCAGCACCGGGACTAGCGGCTACGAGCAGTACTTC.

The V call is TRBV4-2, the J call TRBJ2-3, with a possible D match to TRBD2 (6 bases). Germline loops: CDR1 LGHNA, CDR2 YNFKEQ. The length of the CDR3 is 17 residues. V lost 1 base and J 4 bases, leaving 18 bases between the germline ends. CDR3 sequence: CASSQGLSAGPADTQYF. Written as DNA, the CDR3 is TGTGCCAGCAGCCAAGGCCTCTCAGCGGGCCCCGCAGATACGCAGTATTTT.